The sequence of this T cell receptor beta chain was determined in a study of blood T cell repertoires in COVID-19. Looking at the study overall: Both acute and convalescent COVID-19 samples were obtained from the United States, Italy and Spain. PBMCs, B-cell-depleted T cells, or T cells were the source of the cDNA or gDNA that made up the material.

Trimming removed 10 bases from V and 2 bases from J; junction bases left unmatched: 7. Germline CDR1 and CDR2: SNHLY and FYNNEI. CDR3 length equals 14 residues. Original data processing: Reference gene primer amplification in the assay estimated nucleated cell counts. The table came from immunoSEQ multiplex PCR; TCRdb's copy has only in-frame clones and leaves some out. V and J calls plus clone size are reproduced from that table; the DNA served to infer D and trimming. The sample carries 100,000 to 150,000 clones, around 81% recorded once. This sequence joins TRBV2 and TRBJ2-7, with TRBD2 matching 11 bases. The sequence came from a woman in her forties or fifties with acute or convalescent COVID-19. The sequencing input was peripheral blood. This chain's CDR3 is CATKLAGDPYEQYF. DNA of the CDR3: TGTGCCACCAAACTAGCGGGGGACCCCTACGAGCAGTACTTC.